The 11 T cell receptor beta chains below all came from one sample that was sequenced in a study of tumor-infiltrating lymphocytes in primary liver carcinoma. Constant-region priming of 500 to 550 ng total RNA yielded TCR beta cDNA. Three nested multiplex PCR rounds of slightly modified ARM-PCR generated TCR beta libraries. Researchers ran the first two PCR rounds for approximately 10 cycles each with TRBV1-TRBV30 forward primers and a C-beta reverse primer. From the multiplex PCR reads, TCRdb called clonotypes with MiXCR, one entry per CDR3 protein. Of 65,000 to 90,000 distinct CDR3 sequences detected, roughly 72% appear once; the ten largest clones hold approximately 19%. The tissue used was unsorted bulk material of 20-30 mg. RNA and DNA were co-extracted from it with the AllPrep DNA/RNA mini kit. The specimen was liver tumor tissue from sampling region 1. Subset in this sample: tumor region T1, superior pole. These receptors all come from a man in his forties with primary liver carcinoma and hepatitis B virus infection.

For this clonotype: A read error is likely, as this CDR3 ends without the conserved phenylalanine or tryptophan. It is unclear where the CDR3 begins or ends on the DNA, so no DNA is shown, and the CDR3 is as TCRdb lists it. The chain carries TRBV11-1 and TRBJ2-1; no check of the table's D call, TRBD1, against the DNA was made. The CDR3 has 15 amino acids, counting both end residues. Germline V lookup: CDR1 SGHAT, CDR2 FQDESV (reference sequence). This CDR3 is CASSFEGRPGDGHFS.

This clonotype turned up a few times. One base away lies a much larger clone, so this may be a sequencing read error. This rearrangement joins TRBV14 to TRBJ2-7; no definite D call. This CDR3 region has 11 residues. Germline V CDR1 and CDR2: SGHDN, FVKESK. The CDR3 here is CASSSRYDQYF. The DNA of the CDR3 is TGTGCCAGCAGCTCCAGATACGATCAGTACTTC.

Points on this clonotype: At one boundary the junction diverges from the germline segment, which might be a read error. V and J are TRBV12-3 or TRBV12-4 and TRBJ1-4; 8 bases align to TRBD1. The CDR3 is 14 residues long. The CDR3 is CASRRGQAYEKLFF. In DNA, the CDR3 is TGTGCAAGCAGGCGGGGACAGGCTTATGAAAAACTGTTTTTT.

The chain is built from TRBV7-8 and TRBJ2-1; no firm D call. V was cut by 3 bases and J by 10 bases, with 10 bases left in between. CDR3 length: 12 amino acids. Germline V gene lookup returns CDR1 SGHVS and CDR2 FQNEAQ. The CDR3 region is CASSFKSREQFF. The CDR3 DNA follows: TGTGCCAGCAGCTTTAAGTCACGAGAGCAGTTCTTC. Full variable domain (missing parts from reference TRBV7-8 and TRBJ2-1): GAGVSQSPRYKVAKRGQDVALRCDPISGHVSLFWYQQALGQGPEFLTYFQNEAQLDKSGLPSDRFFAERPEGSVSTLKIQRTQQEDSAVYLCASSFKSREQFFGPGTRLTVL.

On this clonotype: At one end, the junction sequence differs from germline, possibly due to a read error. This chain joins TRBV6-6 and TRBJ1-1; no firm D call. CDR3 length equals 12 residues. Germline V gives CDR1 MNHNY, CDR2 SVGAGI (reference sequence). CDR3 residues: CSSSYVENEAFF. In nucleotides, the CDR3 is TGTTCCAGCAGTTACGTGGAAAATGAAGCTTTCTTT.

Many counts were recorded for this clonotype. V gene TRBV5-1 combines with J gene TRBJ2-3; 8 nucleotides match TRBD2. The V and J ends lost 0 bases and 2 bases, in that order; junction bases with no gene match: 5. This CDR3 region has 16 residues. Germline CDR1 reads SGHRS; CDR2 reads YFSETQ. The CDR3 DNA sequence: TGCGCCAGCAGCTTGGGTTTAGCGGGGTCCACAGATACGCAGTATTTT. This sequence encodes CASSLGLAGSTDTQYF.

As concerns this clonotype: The junction does not match germline at one end; this may be a read error. V and J are TRBV12-3 or TRBV12-4 and TRBJ2-7; a weak D match, TRBD2 (6 bases). This CDR3 has 11 residues. DNA for the CDR3: TGTGCCAACAGTTTGGGGGGAGAGCAGTACTTC. Protein sequence: CANSLGGEQYF.

With regard to this clonotype: One base away lies a much larger clone, so this may be a sequencing read error. The chain combines TRBV7-9 with TRBJ2-7, with D unresolved. Germline-derived CDR1 and CDR2 are SEHNR and FQNEAQ (reference sequence). The CDR3 length is 13 residues. DNA for the CDR3: TGTGCCAACAGCGCCCCGAGGTCCTACGAGCAGTACTTC. Amino acids: CANSAPRSYEQYF.

Of note for this clonotype: A read error is possible here, since a much larger clone lies one base away. This is likely a read error, given that the CDR3 carries no conserved phenylalanine or tryptophan at its end. V and J are TRBV28 and TRBJ1-2; D remains ambiguous. CDR3 length: 15 residues. Germline CDR1 is MDHEN and CDR2 is SYDVKM. Trimming shortened V by 4 bases and J by 2 bases, and 14 bases separated the two germline ends. The CDR3 nucleotides are TGTGCCAGCAGTTATCTCGACCGAAAAAACTATGGCTACACCCTC. Translation gives CASSYLDRKNYGYTL.

The chain has TRBV10-3 and TRBJ2-2; D is unresolved. Germline loops: CDR1 ENHRY, CDR2 SYGVKD. The CDR3 is 15 amino acids. The ends were cut back, 2 bases at V and 7 bases at J, with 14 bases in the middle. This CDR3 reads CAISEDRARGGELFF. The CDR3, as DNA: TGTGCCATCAGTGAGGATAGGGCTAGAGGCGGGGAGCTGTTTTTT.

Notes on this clonotype: The junction and the germline gene differ at one end; a read error may be behind it. The rearrangement uses TRBV11-2 and TRBJ2-7; D ambiguous. Germline CDR1 SGHAT, CDR2 FQNNGV. This CDR3 is built from 15 residues. DNA of the CDR3: TGTGCCGGCAGCCTATCTATGGGAATATCCTACGAGCGGTACTTC. It encodes CAGSLSMGISYERYF.